The 11 T cell receptor beta chains given below trace back to one sample, sequenced in a study of blood T cell repertoires in COVID-19. Profiled with immunoSEQ multiplex PCR; TCRdb holds only in-frame clones, not every one. Of some 190,000 clones listed, about 81% are singletons. Sequencing was carried out using peripheral blood. These receptor sequences come from a woman aged 55-70 years with COVID-19, enrolled during active disease.

This clone was observed once. This rearrangement joins TRBV10-3 to TRBJ1-1; D gene unclear. The V gene lost 0 bases and the J gene lost 5 bases, with 10 bases spanning the gap. The CDR3 sequence is 14 residues long. Per the germline V gene, CDR1 is ENHRY and CDR2 is SYGVKD. CDR3 protein: CAISESSHGTEAFF. The CDR3 nucleotides are TGTGCCATCAGTGAGTCAAGCCACGGGACTGAAGCTTTCTTT.

The chain has TRBV28 and TRBJ2-1, with 9 bases matching TRBD2. This CDR3 contains 15 residues. V dropped 6 bases and J dropped 9; count of bases not matched to a gene: 12. Germline V gene data show CDR1 as MDHEN and CDR2 as SYDVKM. The CDR3 DNA follows: TGTGCCAGCAGCCGAAGTCTAGCGGGGTTCATTGAGCAGTTCTTC. Translating gives CASSRSLAGFIEQFF.

This chain connects TRBV3-1 (or the pseudogene TRBV3-2) to TRBJ2-3, with TRBD2 matching over 11 bases. The CDR3 covers 20 residues. Losses at the gene ends were 0 bases for V and 3 bases for J; bases not matched to a gene: 14. Germline CDR1 and CDR2: LGHDT and YNNKEL (reference sequence). CDR3 region: CASSQDRWPSGRIRTDTQYF. CDR3 nucleotides: TGTGCCAGCAGCCAAGATAGGTGGCCTAGCGGGAGGATTCGGACAGATACGCAGTATTTT.

This chain links TRBV9 with TRBJ1-3; no clear D. Trimming removed 3 bases from V and 4 bases from J, with 8 bases in between. Germline values: CDR1 SGDLS, CDR2 YYNGEE. The CDR3 covers 13 residues. The DNA of the CDR3 is TGTGCCAGCAGCGCACCGACAGGAAACACCATATATTTT. As protein: CASSAPTGNTIYF.

The rearrangement joins TRBV1 to TRBJ2-7; TRBD1 is the table's D call and was not checked against the DNA. TRBV1 is labeled a pseudogene. This CDR3 comprises 16 residues. As DNA, the CDR3 is TGCACCAGCAGCCAACCTCCGTTGGGCCCCAACTACGAGCAGTACGTC. Translated, it gives CTSSQPPLGPNYEQYV.

The sample holds one count of this clone. This chain uses TRBV11-1 with TRBJ2-2, with no clear D. CDR1 and CDR2 (germline): SGHAT, FQDESV (reference sequence). V was clipped by 2 bases and J by 6 bases, with 7 bases between them. This CDR3 is 13 amino acids long. The CDR3 bases are TGTGCCAGCAGCTTAAGCGCAGCCGGGGAGCTGTTTTTT. It is translated as CASSLSAAGELFF.

V usage is TRBV28 and J usage is TRBJ1-5; TRBD1 matches at 9 bases. The CDR3 consists of 16 residues. The V gene's germline CDR1 is MDHEN and CDR2 SYDVKM. V dropped 6 bases and J dropped 7; count of bases not matched to a gene: 13. CDR3: CASRPQDRGLGQPQHF. The CDR3 DNA reads as TGTGCCAGCAGGCCTCAGGACAGGGGCTTGGGGCAGCCCCAGCATTTT. Filled out from reference TRBV28 and TRBJ1-5, the complete variable domain reads DVKVTQSSRYLVKRTGEKVFLECVQDMDHENMFWYRQDPGLGLRLIYFSYDVKMKEKGDIPEGYSVSREKKERFSLILESASTNQTSMYLCASRPQDRGLGQPQHFGDGTRLSIL.

The chain uses TRBV7-8 and TRBJ2-5; TRBD2 aligns across 14 bases. CDR1 and CDR2 from the germline V gene are SGHVS and FQNEAQ. This CDR3 spans 17 amino acids. V gave up 6 bases and J gave up 5 bases; unmatched junction bases: 11. CDR3 sequence reads: CASRLSGTSGRSETQYF. The CDR3 bases are TGTGCCAGCAGATTGTCCGGGACTAGCGGGAGAAGTGAGACCCAGTACTTC.

The chain is built from TRBV5-1 and TRBJ2-6; possible D gene TRBD1, 5 bases. The CDR3 runs to 17 residues. Trimming removed 0 bases at V and 0 bases at J, with 10 bases between. Germline CDR1 SGHRS, CDR2 YFSETQ. CDR3 residues: CASSLGQSLSGANVLTF. In DNA, the CDR3 is TGCGCCAGCAGCTTGGGACAGTCCCTCTCTGGGGCCAACGTCCTGACTTTC.

The rearrangement uses TRBV9 and TRBJ2-2, with TRBD1 matching over 8 bases. Trimming removed 1 base from V and 6 bases from J; junction bases left unmatched: 5. The CDR3 runs 15 residues. From germline, CDR1 is SGDLS and CDR2 YYNGEE. CDR3 loop: CASSVRPGGAGELFF. DNA of the CDR3: TGTGCCAGCAGCGTAAGGCCAGGGGGCGCCGGGGAGCTGTTTTTT. The variable domain in full, with the rest retrieved from reference TRBV9 and TRBJ2-2, is DSGVTQTPKHLITATGQRVTLRCSPRSGDLSVYWYQQSLDQGLQFLIQYYNGEERAKGNILERFSAQQFPDLHSELNLSSLELGDSALYFCASSVRPGGAGELFFGEGSRLTVL.

The J gene is TRBJ1-2, the V gene TRBV6-5; the D gene is possibly TRBD1 (5 bases). This CDR3 comprises 15 residues. Germline V CDR1 and CDR2: MNHEY, SVGAGI. V gave up 0 bases and J gave up 6 bases, with 14 bases separating them. In DNA form, the CDR3 reads TGTGCCAGCAGTTACTCGAAGGGGCCAGTCCATGGCTACACCTTC. Translating gives CASSYSKGPVHGYTF.